These T cell receptor beta chains were read from a single sample in a study of blood T cell repertoires in COVID-19. TCRdb keeps only in-frame clones here, not all; method: immunoSEQ multiplex PCR. The table has 150,000 to 200,000 clones, 85% to 95% seen once. The sequenced sample consisted of peripheral blood. Receptor source: a woman aged 45-60 years with acute or convalescent COVID-19. Each CDR3 is given with its conserved first and last residue. A D gene is named only where the DNA matches it firmly. For some rows the clone size is stated as once, few or many, or as a class when expanded; others skip it.

>TRBJ1-2|TRBV14|-|-
TGTGCCAGCAGCCGGACACCTACCTATGGCTACACCTTC
CASSRTPTYGYTF
>TRBJ1-3|TRBV3-1/TRBV3-2|-|-
TGTGCCAGCAGCCAAGTAGGGAGCTCTGGAAACACCATATATTTT
CASSQVGSSGNTIYF
>TRBJ1-2|TRBV3-1/TRBV3-2|TRBD1|-
TGTGCCAGCAGCCGGACAGGTTTCTCCTATGGCTACACCTTC
CASSRTGFSYGYTF
>TRBJ1-1|TRBV25-1|-|-
TGTGCCAGCTTAGACAGGATGAACACTGAAGCTTTCTTT
CASLDRMNTEAFF
>TRBJ1-1|TRBV28|-|-
TGTGCCAGCAGTCGGACAAGCAGCTTGAACACTGAAGCTTTCTTT
CASSRTSSLNTEAFF
>TRBJ1-1|TRBV27|TRBD1|-
TGTGCCAGCAGTTTACGAACAGGGGGAGGGACTGAAGCTTTCTTT
CASSLRTGGGTEAFF
>TRBJ2-1|TRBV3-1/TRBV3-2|TRBD2|-
TGTGCCAGCAGCCTCGGGACTAGCTCGGCGCAGTTCTTC
CASSLGTSSAQFF
>TRBJ2-7|TRBV4-1|-|-
TGCGCCAGCAGCCAAGAAGCGACAGTTCCCTACGAGCAGTACTTC
CASSQEATVPYEQYF
>TRBJ2-2|TRBV6-5|-|-
TGTGCCAGCAGCAGGGACTGGAACACCGGGGAGCTGTTTTTT
CASSRDWNTGELFF
>TRBJ2-1|TRBV12-5|TRBD2|-
TGTGCTAGTGGACTAGGGACTAGCTGGGCGGAGGAGCAGTTCTTC
CASGLGTSWAEEQFF
>TRBJ2-3|TRBV7-2|TRBD2|-
TGTGCCAGCAGCTTAGTAGCGGGAGTTGTGGATACGCAGTATTTT
CASSLVAGVVDTQYF
>TRBJ2-1|TRBV7-2|-|-
TGTGCCAGCAGCTTAGGGACAGCCCTCCTTAATGAGCAGTTCTTC
CASSLGTALLNEQFF
>TRBJ2-1|TRBV7-2|-|-
TGTGCCAGCAGCGCTGGAGGGCCGTCCTACAATGAGCAGTTCTTC
CASSAGGPSYNEQFF
>TRBJ1-6|TRBV19|-|-
TGTGCCACAGGGGTCAATTCACCCCTCCACTTT
CATGVNSPLHF
>TRBJ2-1|TRBV18|-|-
TGTGCCAGCTCCCCCGGGGGAGGCAATGAGCAGTTCTTC
CASSPGGGNEQFF
>TRBJ2-6|TRBV3-1/TRBV3-2|TRBD1|-
TGTGCCAGCAGCTCCCGGACAGGGGGCGCAACTGGGGCCAACGTCCTGACTTTC
CASSSRTGGATGANVLTF
>TRBJ1-2|TRBV4-3|-|once
TGCGCCAGCAGCCAAGAAATAACAGCTAACTATGGCTACACCTTC
CASSQEITANYGYTF
>TRBJ2-1|TRBV7-2|TRBD2|-
TGTGCCAGCAGCCGCTCCACGGGGGGAGACAATGAGCAGTTCTTC
CASSRSTGGDNEQFF
>TRBJ2-1|TRBV28|TRBD1|-
TGTGCCAGCAGTGGGACAGCCTACAATGAGCAGTTCTTC
CASSGTAYNEQFF
>TRBJ1-1|TRBV12-5|TRBD1|-
TGTGCTAGTGGTCCCTGGACAGGGGGAAACACTGAAGCTTTCTTT
CASGPWTGGNTEAFF
>TRBJ2-7|TRBV28|-|-
TGTGCCAGCACCCGGACAGTCTCCTACGAGCAGTACTTC
CASTRTVSYEQYF
>TRBJ1-2|TRBV24-1|-|-
TGTGCCACCAGTCTTGGGGCCGGCTATGGCTACACCTTC
CATSLGAGYGYTF
>TRBJ1-1|TRBV12-3/TRBV12-4|-|-
TGTGCCACCCGCAGGGTTCGGGACACTGAAGCTTTCTTT
CATRRVRDTEAFF
>TRBJ1-1|TRBV5-1|TRBD1|-
TGCGCCAGCAGCTCGATGGACAGGGACTTTAACACTGAAGCTTTCTTT
CASSSMDRDFNTEAFF
>TRBJ1-5|TRBV5-1|-|once
TGCGCCAGCAGAACAGCCGATAGCAATCAGCCCCAGCATTTT
CASRTADSNQPQHF
>TRBJ2-3|TRBV5-1|-|-
TGCGCCAGCAGCCCCCGAACTCGCCTCCCCACAGATACGCAGTATTTT
CASSPRTRLPTDTQYF
>TRBJ1-3|TRBV10-3|TRBD1|-
TGTGCCATCAGTTGGGACAGGGCGAGCTCTGGAAACACCATATATTTT
CAISWDRASSGNTIYF
>TRBJ2-2|TRBV24-1|-|-
TGTGCCACCAGTGGGGGAAGGGGGAACACCGGGGAGCTGTTTTTT
CATSGGRGNTGELFF
>TRBJ1-4|TRBV3-1/TRBV3-2|-|-
TGTGCCAGCAGCCATTCAGGGCAAAAACTGTTTTTT
CASSHSGQKLFF
>TRBJ2-1|TRBV6-5|-|-
TGTGCCAGCAGTTACTCTCTAGCGAGCCACAATGAGCAGTTCTTC
CASSYSLASHNEQFF
>TRBJ2-7|TRBV20-1|TRBD1|-
TGCAGTGCTAGTGGGACAGGGGGTTCATACGAGCAGTACTTC
CSASGTGGSYEQYF
>TRBJ1-5|TRBV11-3|TRBD1|-
TGTGCCAGCAACCGAGGGGACAGGGCAAATAGAAGGAGCAATCAGCCCCAGCATTTT
CASNRGDRANRRSNQPQHF
>TRBJ2-2|TRBV27|TRBD2|-
TGTGCCAGCAGTTGGACGGGGGGGGCCGGGGAGCTGTTTTTT
CASSWTGGAGELFF
>TRBJ1-5|TRBV7-8|-|-
TGTGCCAGCAGCTTAATTAGGGAGGATCAGCCCCAGCATTTT
CASSLIREDQPQHF
>TRBJ2-7|TRBV30|-|-
TGTGCCTGGAGTGTACGGAGGCAACTCTACGAGCAGTACTTC
CAWSVRRQLYEQYF
>TRBJ2-1|TRBV30|TRBD2|-
TGTGCCTCGACTATTGGCGGGAGGGAAAGTGAGCAGTTCTTC
CASTIGGRESEQFF
>TRBJ1-1|TRBV5-1|-|-
TGCGCCAGCAGCTTGGGATTGTACTCGAACACTGAAGCTTTCTTT
CASSLGLYSNTEAFF
>TRBJ2-1|TRBV4-3|TRBD2|-
TGCGCCAGCACTAGCGGGAGACGCCCATACAATGAGCAGTTCTTC
CASTSGRRPYNEQFF
>TRBJ1-5|TRBV28|TRBD1|-
TGTGCCAGCAGTTCTGGACAGGATAGCAATCAGCCCCAGCATTTT
CASSSGQDSNQPQHF
>TRBJ1-1|TRBV3-1/TRBV3-2|TRBD1|few
TGTGCCAGCAGCCAGTTCGAACAGGGGCCGAACACTGAAGCTTTCTTT
CASSQFEQGPNTEAFF
>TRBJ2-7|TRBV5-1|-|-
TGCGCCAGCAGCTTGGCCGTCACAGGTTTTAACGAGCAGTACTTC
CASSLAVTGFNEQYF
>TRBJ2-7|TRBV2|TRBD2|-
TGTGCCAGCAGGCTAGCGGGGCACGAGCAGTACTTC
CASRLAGHEQYF
>TRBJ2-3|TRBV19|-|-
TGTGCCAGTCAGACAGGAGATAGCACAGATACGCAGTATTTT
CASQTGDSTDTQYF